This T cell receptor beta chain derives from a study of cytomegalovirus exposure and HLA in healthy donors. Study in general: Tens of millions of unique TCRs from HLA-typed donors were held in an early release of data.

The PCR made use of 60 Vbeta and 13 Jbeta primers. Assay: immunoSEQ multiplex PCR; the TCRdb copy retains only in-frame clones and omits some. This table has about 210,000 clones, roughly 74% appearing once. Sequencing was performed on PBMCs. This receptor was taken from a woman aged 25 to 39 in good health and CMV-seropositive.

The CDR3 bases are TGCAGCGTTAACAGCGGGGGGTATGGCACAGATACGCAGTATTTT. Its protein product is CSVNSGGYGTDTQYF. The chain is built from TRBV29-1 and TRBJ2-3, with 9 bases identical to TRBD2. The germline V gene has CDR1 SQVTM and CDR2 ANQGSEA. This CDR3 contains 15 residues. V gave up 5 bases and J gave up 1 base; unmatched junction bases: 7.